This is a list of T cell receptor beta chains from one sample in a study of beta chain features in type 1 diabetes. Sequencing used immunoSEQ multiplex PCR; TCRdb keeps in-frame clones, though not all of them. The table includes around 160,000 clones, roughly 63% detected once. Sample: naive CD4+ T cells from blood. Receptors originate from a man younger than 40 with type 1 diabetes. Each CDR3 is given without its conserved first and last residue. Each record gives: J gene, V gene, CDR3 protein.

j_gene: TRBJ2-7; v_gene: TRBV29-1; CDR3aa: SVAPDPYEQY
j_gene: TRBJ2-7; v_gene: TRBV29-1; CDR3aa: SVVGTAYEQY
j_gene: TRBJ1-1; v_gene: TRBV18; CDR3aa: ASSPRLDFGDTEAF
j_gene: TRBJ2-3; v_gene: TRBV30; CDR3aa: AWSPNRGRSNTQY
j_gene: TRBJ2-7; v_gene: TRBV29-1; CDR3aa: SVPGQGIDEQY
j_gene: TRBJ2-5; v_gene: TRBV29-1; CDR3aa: SVERLAGGGETQY
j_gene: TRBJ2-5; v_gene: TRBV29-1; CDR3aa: SVRGTGVVRETQY
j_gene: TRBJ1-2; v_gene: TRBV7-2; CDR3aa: ASSSGTGHGYT
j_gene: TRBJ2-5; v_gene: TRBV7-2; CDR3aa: ASSVGGAQETQY
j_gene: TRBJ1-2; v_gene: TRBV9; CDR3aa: ASSPQGNYGYT
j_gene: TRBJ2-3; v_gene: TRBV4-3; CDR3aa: ASRSSSSTDTQY
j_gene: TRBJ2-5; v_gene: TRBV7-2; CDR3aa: ASSLAPGAETQY
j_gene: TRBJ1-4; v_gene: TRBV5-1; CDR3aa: ASSPLPGGQTNEKLF
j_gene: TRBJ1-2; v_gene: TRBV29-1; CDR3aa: SVEDRSRANYGYT
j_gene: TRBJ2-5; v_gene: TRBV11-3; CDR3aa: ASSPRGEQEETQY
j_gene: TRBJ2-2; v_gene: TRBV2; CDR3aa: ASRPRTGGHTGELF
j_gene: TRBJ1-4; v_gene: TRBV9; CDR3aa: ASSPRTGGGEKLF
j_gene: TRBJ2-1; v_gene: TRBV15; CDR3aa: ATSRDPGGGNYNEQF
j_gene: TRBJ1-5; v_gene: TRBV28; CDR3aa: ASSLGGGRQPQH
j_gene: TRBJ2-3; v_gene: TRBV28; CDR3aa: ASRDYDRGRSTDTQY
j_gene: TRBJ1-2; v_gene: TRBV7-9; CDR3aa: ASSQTTGYGYT
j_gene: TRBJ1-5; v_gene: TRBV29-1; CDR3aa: SVGGADQPQH
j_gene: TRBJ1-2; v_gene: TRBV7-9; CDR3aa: ASSLAAGSNYGYT
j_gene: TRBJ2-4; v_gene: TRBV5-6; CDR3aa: ASSLAPTKNIQY
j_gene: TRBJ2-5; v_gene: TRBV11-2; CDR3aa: ASSPWAQGVEETQY
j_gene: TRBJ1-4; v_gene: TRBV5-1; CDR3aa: ASSFDGAFREKLF
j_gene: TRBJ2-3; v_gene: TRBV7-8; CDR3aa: ASSPWRGSKTDTQY
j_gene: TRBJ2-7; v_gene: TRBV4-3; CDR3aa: ASSPRDREGEQY
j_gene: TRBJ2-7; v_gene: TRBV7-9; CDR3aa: ASSLQGAHEQY
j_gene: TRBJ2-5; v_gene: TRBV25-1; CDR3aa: ASSVAGTSEETQY
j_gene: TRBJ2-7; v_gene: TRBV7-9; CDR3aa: ASSSLEPYEQY
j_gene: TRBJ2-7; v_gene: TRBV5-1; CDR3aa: ASSLGQGFNEQY
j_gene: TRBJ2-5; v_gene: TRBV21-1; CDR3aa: APGNAQETQY
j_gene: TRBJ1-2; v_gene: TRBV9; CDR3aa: ASSSHVYGYT
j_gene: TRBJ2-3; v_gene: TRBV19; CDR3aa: ASSMGPGTDTQY
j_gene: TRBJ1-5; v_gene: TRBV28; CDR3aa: ASRLRDRSNQPQH
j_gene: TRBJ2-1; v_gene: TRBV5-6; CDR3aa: ASSWYNEQF
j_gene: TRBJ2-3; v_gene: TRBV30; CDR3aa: AWSISQGDTQY
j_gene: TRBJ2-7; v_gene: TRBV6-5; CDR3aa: ASSTLAGPYEQY
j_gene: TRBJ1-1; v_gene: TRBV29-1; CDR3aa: SVSTGQRTEAF
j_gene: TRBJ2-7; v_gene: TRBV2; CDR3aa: ASREQGNSYEQY
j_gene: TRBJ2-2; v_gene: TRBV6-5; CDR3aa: ASSRLAGGELF